This note documents a single T cell receptor beta chain sequence. This clone occurred a few times. Its antigen is not yet known. One base away there is no much larger clone; base qualities are not given. This record comes from a study of cytomegalovirus exposure and HLA in healthy donors (TCRdb year 2017). For the study in its entirety: In an earlier analysis of about 560 of the donors, approximately 260 Gb of sequence data and 90 million to 120 million unique TCR beta sequences from 180 million or so T cells were reported. A separate validation cohort of over a hundred different subjects was used in addition to the approximately 700-subject first cohort. Donor age, sex, ethnicity and CMV serostatus were compiled alongside the repertoire data. In a later genetic analysis, genome-wide SNP genotypes for about three fifths of the 666 donors were used, and that subset was treated as a discovery cohort. Rather than drawing on any new phenotypic data, the later analysis identified candidate immune exposures from TCR beta sequences and the way those sequences occurred across donors. Typing coverage differed by locus: A, B, C, DRB1 and DQB1 were typed in roughly 620-630 donors, DQA1 in about 500, DPA1 in around 580, and DPB1 in around 440. Both class I and class II loci were covered by HLA typing, at four-digit resolution. The study aimed to test whether cataloging public T cell receptors could reveal signatures of past pathogen exposure. To decide whether each TCR beta V gene segment behaved as functional or pseudogenic, an earlier analysis of fewer than 750 of the donors relied on high-throughput TCR beta sequencing. Of the approximately 400 genotyped donors, less than 85% were placed in the genetic ancestry cluster associated with self-reported Caucasian donors. A later analysis re-examined previously published TCR beta repertoires from around 670 donors and added high-resolution HLA genotyping to investigate patterns of TCR occurrence. Every repertoire in the discovery cohort had been generated on one and the same sequencing platform. The study used immunosequencing to profile the T cell repertoires of 666 subjects and linked those repertoires to cytomegalovirus serostatus. The study combined high-throughput TCR immunosequencing, statistical association of individual TCRs with disease status, and machine learning to predict cytomegalovirus infection status. Across 398 genotyped donors of the cohort, an average of about 240,000 unique TCR beta nucleotide sequences per donor were sequenced, and around 20% of those sequences were non-productive. Roughly five DR-DQ haplotypes were treated as single units for association and clustering because of strong linkage in the cohort. An early release that covered fewer than 800 HLA-typed donors contained about 300 gigabases of sequencing data and some 87 million unique TCR sequences. Findings and caveats that apply to the study as a whole: This cohort had only TCR beta chains sequenced, and the lack of alpha or paired-chain data limited which features could be detected. Most TCR sequences were observed very rarely across donors, whereas some public TCRs were present in many individuals. A later analysis found that TCR association rates varied across HLA loci, with DRB1 alleles showing the most associated TCRs and HLA-C alleles the fewest. According to a later genetic analysis, donors in an Asian-associated ancestry cluster had fewer N-insertions in productive TCRs than the roughly 700-donor mean. V-gene and J-gene trimming of TCR beta chains was associated with a missense DCLRE1C variant in a later genetic analysis, and the association was replicated in an independent cohort. Approximately 18 rarely observed V segments, including chromosome 9 orphons, were excluded from the earlier analysis of some 590 of the donors because counts were too low. In both the original and validation cohorts, the classifier was reported to diagnose cytomegalovirus status with high specificity and sensitivity. Linkage disequilibrium might explain the correlated functional status among segregating V segments, but an unknown experimental factor could not be excluded. Assigning TCR associations to individual alleles was difficult when HLA alleles, especially DR and DQ, strongly co-occurred. Roughly uniform sequencing depth across donors was assumed in presence/absence analyses, although this assumption may not hold. In a later analysis, 16,951 TCR beta sequences were associated with specific HLA alleles at a false discovery rate of 0.05. A cluster of highly shared sequence variants was judged likely to be a technical artifact of the sequencing pipeline. Several of the top co-occurrence clusters appeared to be linked to parvovirus B19, influenza, CMV and Epstein-Barr virus, according to a later analysis. In vitro tests confirmed that three of the cytomegalovirus-associated TCR beta chains recognize cytomegalovirus antigens. Because the 87-base-pair reads could not distinguish some IMGT-functional V segments, including TRBV6-2 and TRBV6-3, those segments were excluded. The authors suggested that the approach could potentially be generalized to other disease states and immunological phenotypes. Compared with equally common non-associated chains, HLA-associated TCR beta chains in a later analysis were more clonally expanded and had lower generation probabilities. Because some donors lacked HLA typing at each locus, the association tests relied only on the typed subset. A further reported finding was that TCR beta sequences accurately predicted the HLA-A and HLA-B alleles for most subjects in the first cohort. Most CMV-associated TCR beta chains appeared to be HLA-restricted in a later analysis, and the HLA associations seemed to be driven largely by CMV exposure. In the study, about 150 TCR beta chains were listed as associated with cytomegalovirus. For the cohort, immune exposure information was limited to CMV serostatus. In an earlier analysis of approximately 590 of the donors, most TCR beta V segments were observed in productive rearrangements about 87% or about 30% of the time, broadly matching IMGT annotations.

The cohort consisted of fewer than 700 healthy bone marrow donors. At the time of sampling, all cohort members were nominally healthy, though unrecorded immune exposures were likely present. The donor tested CMV seropositive and was one of the 289 seropositive cohort members. A peripheral blood sample was collected from each donor, and TCR beta sequencing was performed on peripheral blood mononuclear cells. The Qiagen DNeasy Blood Extraction Kit was used to extract genomic DNA from the blood cell samples. The library relied on the immunoSEQ multiplex PCR assay. The multiplex PCR relied on a mix of 60 forward primers for TCR Vbeta segments and 13 reverse primers for TCR Jbeta segments. Amplification of the CDR3 region of rearranged TCR beta genes was performed with a multiplex PCR assay on genomic DNA. On the Illumina HiSeq System, the amplified TCR beta libraries were sequenced as 87-base-pair reads. On the authors' methods: A later analysis tallied 75 million to 95 million unique TCR beta chains across the 666 repertoires, and around 12 million of those chains were shared by two or more donors. To remove PCR and sequencing errors, raw reads were error-corrected and collapsed into unique sequences using a nearest-neighbor algorithm that merged closely related sequences. Alignment of CDR3 sequences to IMGT reference sequences was used to assign V, D and J gene segments. For a sequence to be retained, a match of at least six nucleotides to both a V gene segment and a J gene segment was required. Rearrangements were called productive when the CDR3 lacked stop codons and stayed in frame with V and J; all others were non-productive. CDR3 was defined by IMGT convention, running from the second conserved V-encoded cysteine to the conserved J-encoded phenylalanine. Sequences without an unambiguous match to a single V gene segment were excluded from the earlier analysis of approximately 600 of the donors. In an earlier analysis of about 590 of the donors, a V segment was called functional when productive rearrangements were above 56.7%, and segregating when the standard deviation between donors exceeded 5%. A statistical classification framework was developed to diagnose cytomegalovirus status using the catalog of TCR beta chain sequences. In a later analysis, V and J genes were assigned by comparing TCR nucleotide sequences against IMGT/GENE-DB human TR gene sequences. In a later analysis, CDR3 sequences and most-parsimonious VDJ recombination scenarios were assigned using the TCRdist pipeline. In a later analysis, each TCR beta chain was defined by its CDR3 amino acid sequence together with its V-gene family, and reads lacking a unique V-gene family were excluded. As a way to deal with suspected cross-contamination and a sequencing artifact, a later analysis dropped 450 to 700 nucleotide sequences that were highly shared and had low generation probability. In a later analysis, a clonal expansion index was calculated for each public chain from normalized within-repertoire ranks of inferred template counts. In a later analysis, generation probabilities were computed using a VDJ recombination model fitted to out-of-frame rearrangements, and the results were checked against IGoR. Hypergeometric tests were used in a later analysis to score TCR-TCR, TCR-HLA and TCR-CMV co-occurrence, with a repertoire-size bias correction applied to the TCR pairs. In a later analysis, false discovery rates were estimated by permuting HLA or CMV assignments 20 times. In a later analysis, co-occurring TCRs were grouped using DBSCAN, with TCRdist sequence similarity added in when clustering inside HLA-allele-positive subsets. Repertoires with fewer than 30,000 or more than 120,000 public chains were left out of co-occurrence clustering, as were roughly five repertoires with anomalous nucleotide sharing. TCRdb carries this immuneACCESS record with in-frame sequences only. Its versions omit some clonotypes, under half of them owing to an unresolved V gene in the studies checked, with the rest unexplained. The DNA gave D and trimming, while V, J and clone size come from that table. The sample table records approximately 210,000 clones; around 80% of these occur just once. Together, the top ten hold nearly 6% of the sample.

There are 15 amino acids in the CDR3, from cysteine to phenylalanine inclusive. Only the CDR3 DNA stays, 45 bases, in frame from base 1. V ends up 4 bases short and J 8 bases short, with an unmatched junction base count of 12. CDR1 and CDR2, looked up from the germline V gene (reference sequence), are GTSNPN and SVGIG. The sequencing sample was made of PBMCs. The sequence is built from TRBV30 and TRBJ1-3; 9 bases in between match TRBD1. The TCR sequence derives from a man in his forties in good health and CMV-seropositive. Read as DNA, the sequence is TGTGCCTGGACCGGGACAGGGCTAAGGGGAGACACCATATATTTT. Translated, it reads CAWTGTGLRGDTIYF. The entire variable domain, with the stretches around the CDR3 drawn from the reference TRBV30 and TRBJ1-3 proteins, is SQTIHQWPATLVQPVGSPLSLECTVEGTSNPNLYWYRQAAGRGLQLLFYSVGIGQISSEVPQNLSASRPQDRQFILSSKKLLLSDSGFYLCAWTGTGLRGDTIYFGEGSWLTVV.